Shown below are 14 T cell receptor beta chains from a single sample sequenced in a study of T cells in tuberculosis. The method was immunoSEQ multiplex PCR; TCRdb's version includes in-frame clones alone and lacks a portion of them. This repertoire shows 25,000 to 35,000 clones, nearly 97% found once; its top ten account for less than 2.5%. Sequencing was carried out using PBMCs. Receptor source: a donor aged 10 to 29 with latent tuberculosis or without tuberculosis infection.

The chain combines TRBV6-1 with TRBJ2-5; TRBD1 is a possible D gene (5 bases). CDR1 is MNHNS and CDR2 is SASEGT in the germline V gene. The CDR3 sequence is 14 residues long. Trimming cost V 5 bases and J 5 bases, with 15 bases left between them. CDR3 residues: CASSSSRARETQYF. CDR3 nucleotides: TGTGCCAGCAGTAGTTCCAGGGCCCGGGAGACCCAGTACTTC.

V is TRBV10-3 and J is TRBJ2-7; perhaps TRBD1 as D (5 bases). The CDR3 consists of 14 residues. V was cut by 2 bases and J by 1 base, with 9 bases left in between. The germline V gene encodes CDR1 ENHRY and CDR2 SYGVKD. CDR3 sequence reads: CAISEDSSSYEQYF. CDR3 coding DNA: TGTGCCATCAGTGAGGACAGTTCTTCCTACGAGCAGTACTTC.

This chain joins TRBV30 and TRBJ2-7, with TRBD1 matching over 7 bases. CDR3 size: 15 residues. Losses at the gene ends were 2 bases for V and 6 bases for J; bases not matched to a gene: 13. Germline-derived CDR1 and CDR2 are GTSNPN and SVGIG (reference sequence). The CDR3 DNA is TGTGCCTGGAGTTCGGCAAGAACAGGGGTTACCGAGCAGTACTTC. It translates to CAWSSARTGVTEQYF.

The chain couples TRBV6-5 to TRBJ2-5; 9 positions agree with TRBD1. CDR3 length equals 14 residues. V gave up 4 bases and J gave up 5 bases; unmatched junction bases: 5. CDR1 and CDR2 from the germline V gene are MNHEY and SVGAGI. Here the CDR3 reads CASSWGQGSETQYF. CDR3 sequence (DNA): TGTGCCAGCAGTTGGGGACAGGGTTCCGAGACCCAGTACTTC.

The V and J genes are TRBV10-1 and TRBJ2-7; TRBD1 aligns across 10 bases. This CDR3 has 15 amino acids. V lost 5 bases, J lost 6 bases, and 10 bases stayed unmatched. Germline CDR1 reads WNHNN; CDR2 reads SYGVQD (reference sequence). Written as DNA, the CDR3 is TGCGCCAGCAGTCCTGGGACAGGGGTGGTTTCCGAGCAGTACTTC. Translated, it gives CASSPGTGVVSEQYF.

The chain couples TRBV4-3 to TRBJ2-3; tentatively, D is TRBD2 (5 bases). The V gene lost 3 bases and the J gene lost 2 bases, with 21 bases spanning the gap. CDR3 length: 18 residues. Germline assignment: CDR1 LGHNA and CDR2 YSLEER. The CDR3 loop reads CASSQAPRRAPYTDTQYF. CDR3 in DNA: TGCGCCAGCAGCCAGGCTCCGCGGCGGGCCCCTTACACAGATACGCAGTATTTT.

The chain recombines TRBV7-9 with TRBJ2-3, with D tentatively TRBD1 (6 bases). The germline V gene has CDR1 SEHNR and CDR2 FQNEAQ (reference sequence). Trimming cost V 3 bases and J 0 bases, with 10 bases left between them. The CDR3 is made up of 15 amino acids. The CDR3 DNA reads TGTGCCAGCAGCTTCCCTACAGGGAGCACAGATACGCAGTATTTT. This sequence encodes CASSFPTGSTDTQYF.

V usage is TRBV7-9 and J usage is TRBJ1-3, with D tentatively TRBD1 (5 bases). The CDR3 spans 15 residues. Germline lookup yields CDR1 SEHNR and CDR2 FQNEAQ (reference sequence). V was clipped by 5 bases and J by 4 bases, with 15 bases between them. CDR3 protein: CASSSFRGTGNTIYF. The CDR3 DNA follows: TGTGCCAGCAGCAGTTTTCGGGGGACGGGAAACACCATATATTTT.

The CDR3 spells CASGPGQTYEQYF. CDR3 sequence (DNA): TGTGCCAGCGGTCCAGGACAGACCTACGAGCAGTACTTC. The rearrangement uses TRBV28 and TRBJ2-7; the D gene is possibly TRBD1 (6 bases). Trimming took 8 bases from V and 2 from J, leaving 13 bases between them. This CDR3 is built from 13 residues. Germline CDR1 and CDR2: MDHEN and SYDVKM.

The chain uses TRBV7-9 and TRBJ2-5, with 7 bases lining up with TRBD1. The germline V gene encodes CDR1 SEHNR and CDR2 FQNEAQ (reference sequence). This CDR3 region has 16 residues. The J segment lost 0 bases and the V segment lost 5 bases, leaving 9 bases of the junction unmatched. CDR3 bases: TGTGCCAGCAGCGCAGACAGGGCGTCCTACCAAGAGACCCAGTACTTC. This gives the protein CASSADRASYQETQYF.

The chain joins TRBV5-1 to TRBJ1-1, with 10 bases matching TRBD1. The CDR3 consists of 16 residues. CDR1 is SGHRS and CDR2 is YFSETQ in the germline V gene. V lost 4 bases and J lost 4; bases outside the gene matches: 10. DNA for the CDR3: TGCGCCAGCAGCGGTATGGGACAGGGGAGATCCACTGAAGCTTTCTTT. Translating gives CASSGMGQGRSTEAFF.

The V call is TRBV12-2, the J call TRBJ2-2; no check of the table's D call, TRBD2, against the DNA was made. TRBV12-2 is marked as a pseudogene. The CDR3 length is 15 residues. The CDR3 region has the DNA TGTGCAAGTCGACCTGGGACTAGCGGGAGCGGGGAGCTGTTTTTT. This encodes CASRPGTSGSGELFF.

This chain links TRBV7-9 with TRBJ1-2; no reliable D call. CDR3 length: 15 residues. Trimming cost V 2 bases and J 4 bases, with 14 bases left between them. Germline CDR1 reads SEHNR; CDR2 reads FQNEAQ (reference sequence). The CDR3 region has the DNA TGTGCCAGCAGCTTATTCCCAGATGATACCTATGGCTACACCTTC. This translates into CASSLFPDDTYGYTF.

This rearrangement joins TRBV28 to TRBJ2-7; no clear D gene. CDR1 and CDR2 (germline): MDHEN, SYDVKM. V was cut by 3 bases and J by 4 bases, with 7 bases left in between. The CDR3 is made up of 12 amino acids. As DNA, the CDR3 is TGTGCCAGCAGTTTCGGGTCATACGAGCAGTACTTC. It is translated as CASSFGSYEQYF.